This T cell receptor beta chain was recovered during a study of blood T cell repertoires in COVID-19. Whole-study context: Researchers got acute and convalescent COVID-19 samples from the United States, Italy and Spain. The analysed material was cDNA or gDNA that came from T cells, B-cell-depleted T cells, or PBMCs.

The CDR3 consists of 12 residues. Between the trimmed V and J ends, which lost 4 bases and 5 bases, there was a span of 11 bases. Germline CDR1 is SQVTM and CDR2 is ANQGSEA. Source study methods: Cell counts per sample came from amplifying reference gene primers. Here immunoSEQ multiplex PCR was the method, and the copy in TCRdb shows in-frame clones only, minus some. V and J calls and clone size are as listed in that table; D and trimming were resolved from the DNA. The table lists around 260,000 clones, 89% of them singletons. The sequence came from a woman aged 40 to 50 who had recovered from COVID-19. Input material: peripheral blood. The chain has TRBV29-1 and TRBJ2-5; D ambiguous. CDR3 sequence reads: CSVARLQETQYF. The CDR3 DNA follows: TGCAGCGTTGCACGTTTGCAGGAGACCCAGTACTTC.